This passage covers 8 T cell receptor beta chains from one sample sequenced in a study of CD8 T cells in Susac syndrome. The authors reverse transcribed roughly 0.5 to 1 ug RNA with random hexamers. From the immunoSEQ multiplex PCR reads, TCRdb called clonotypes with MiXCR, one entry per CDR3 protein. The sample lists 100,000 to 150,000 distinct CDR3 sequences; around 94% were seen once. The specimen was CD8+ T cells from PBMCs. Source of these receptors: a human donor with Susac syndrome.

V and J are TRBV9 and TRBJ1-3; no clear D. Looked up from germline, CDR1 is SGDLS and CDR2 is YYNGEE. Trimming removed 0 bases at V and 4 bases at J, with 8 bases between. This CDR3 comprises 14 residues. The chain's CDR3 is CASSVASVGNTIYF. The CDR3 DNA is TGTGCCAGCAGCGTAGCTTCAGTCGGAAACACCATATATTTT.

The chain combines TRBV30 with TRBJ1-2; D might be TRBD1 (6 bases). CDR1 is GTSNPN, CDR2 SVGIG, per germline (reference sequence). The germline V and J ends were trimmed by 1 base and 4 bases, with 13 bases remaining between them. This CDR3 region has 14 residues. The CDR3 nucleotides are TGTGCCTGGAGTGAGACAGGAGGGGTCTATGGCTACACCTTC. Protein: CAWSETGGVYGYTF.

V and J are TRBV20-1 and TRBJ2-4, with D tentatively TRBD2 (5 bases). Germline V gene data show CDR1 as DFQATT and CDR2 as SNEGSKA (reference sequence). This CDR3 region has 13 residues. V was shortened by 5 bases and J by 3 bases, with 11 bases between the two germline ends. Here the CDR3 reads CSALSGNKNIQYF. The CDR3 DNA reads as TGCAGTGCTTTGAGCGGTAACAAAAACATTCAGTACTTC.

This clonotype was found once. The CDR3 loop reads CSVQGHGYTF. CDR3 DNA: TGCAGTGTACAGGGACATGGCTACACCTTC. The J gene is TRBJ1-2, the V gene TRBV20-1; weak D call: TRBD1 (6 bases). Germline CDR1 DFQATT, CDR2 SNEGSKA (reference sequence). V dropped 7 bases and J dropped 6 bases, with 9 bases sitting between them. This CDR3 comprises 10 residues.

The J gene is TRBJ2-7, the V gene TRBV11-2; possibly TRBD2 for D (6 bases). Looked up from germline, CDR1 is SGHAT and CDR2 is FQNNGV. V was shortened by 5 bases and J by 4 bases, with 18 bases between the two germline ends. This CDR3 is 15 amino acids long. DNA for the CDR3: TGTGCCAGCAGCCCGAACCAGACTAGATGGTACGAGCAGTACTTC. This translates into CASSPNQTRWYEQYF.

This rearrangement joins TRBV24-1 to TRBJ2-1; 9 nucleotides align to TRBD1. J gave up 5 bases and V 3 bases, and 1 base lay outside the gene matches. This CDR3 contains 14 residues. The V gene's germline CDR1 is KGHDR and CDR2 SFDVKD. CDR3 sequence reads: CATSDGQGHNEQFF. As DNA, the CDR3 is TGTGCCACCAGTGATGGACAGGGGCACAATGAGCAGTTCTTC.

CDR3 region: CSARDPQGAIYGYTF. CDR3 in DNA: TGCAGTGCTAGAGATCCCCAGGGGGCGATCTATGGCTACACCTTC. The V and J genes are TRBV20-1 and TRBJ1-2; TRBD1 matches 8 bases. V was pared by 0 bases and J by 4 bases, with 7 bases of the junction left unmatched. The germline CDR1 and CDR2 sequences are DFQATT and SNEGSKA (reference sequence). This CDR3 has 15 residues.

The CDR3 sequence: CASSVSGAPDTQYF. CDR3 sequence (DNA): TGTGCCAGCAGTGTATCGGGGGCACCAGATACGCAGTATTTT. This chain links TRBV6-4 with TRBJ2-3; the D call may be TRBD1 or TRBD2 (6 bases each). This CDR3 is 14 amino acids long. Germline loops: CDR1 MRHNA, CDR2 SNTAGT. The V gene lost 4 bases and the J gene lost 4 bases, with 12 bases spanning the gap.